These 5 T cell receptor beta chains share one sample of origin, sequenced in a study of T-cell memory formation after mild COVID-19. TCRdb fed the 5' RACE reads into MiXCR, producing one record per CDR3 protein. The table shows a few hundred thousand distinct CDR3 sequences, with 28% occurring only once. Specimen: PBMCs or a T cell subset sorted from them (not recorded which). Source of these receptors: an adult woman who had mild COVID-19 (a few samples of this study predate the infection). Cell type and time point are not known.

The J gene is TRBJ2-7, the V gene TRBV10-3, with 12 bases identical to TRBD2. The CDR3 sequence is 16 residues long. After removal of 6 bases from V and 7 bases from J, the junction contained 13 bases not matched to a gene. Germline lookup yields CDR1 ENHRY and CDR2 SYGVKD. CDR3 residues: CAIRPTSGRLRAEQYF. DNA for the CDR3: TGTGCCATCAGACCTACTAGCGGGAGGCTTCGGGCTGAGCAGTACTTC.

This sequence joins TRBV7-2 and TRBJ2-1; 10 positions match TRBD2. Germline CDR1 SGHTA, CDR2 FQGNSA. The CDR3 length is 18 residues. V was clipped by 1 base and J by 8 bases; unmatched bases: 14. The CDR3 DNA is TGTGCCAGCAGCTTAGAATGGAGCGGGAGGGCCATGATCGATGAGCAGTTCTTC. Amino acids: CASSLEWSGRAMIDEQFF.

The gene calls are TRBV6-5 and TRBJ2-7; D remains unclear. The CDR3 is made up of 15 amino acids. Germline V gives CDR1 MNHEY, CDR2 SVGAGI. V gave up 6 bases and J gave up 2 bases, with 17 bases separating them. The CDR3 sequence is CASSYQISTPYEQYF. For the CDR3, the DNA is TGTGCCAGCAGCTACCAGATTTCTACACCCTACGAGCAGTACTTC.

This clonotype turned up a few times. V usage is TRBV20-1 and J usage is TRBJ2-1, with no clear D. The CDR3 is made up of 14 amino acids. V shed 0 bases and J shed 4 bases, with 10 bases lying between them. Germline V gene sequence: CDR1 DFQATT, CDR2 SNEGSKA (reference sequence). In DNA form, the CDR3 reads TGCAGTGCTAGAGATGCGGCAGCTTACAATGAGCAGTTCTTC. As protein: CSARDAAAYNEQFF.

This clonotype was observed a handful of times. The chain recombines TRBV15 with TRBJ2-5; D remains unclear. The V end lost 1 base, the J end lost 2 bases, and 11 bases lay between the germline ends. Germline CDR1 reads LNHNV; CDR2 reads YYDKDF (reference sequence). The CDR3 runs 15 residues. The CDR3 sequence: CATSRAPESQETQYF. CDR3 DNA sequence: TGTGCCACCAGCAGAGCGCCGGAGTCTCAAGAGACCCAGTACTTC. Based on the CDR3 plus reference TRBV15 and TRBJ2-5, the full variable domain is DAMVIQNPRYQVTQFGKPVTLSCSQTLNHNVMYWYQQKSSQAPKLLFHYYDKDFNNEADTPDNFQSRRPNTSFCFLDIRSPGLGDTAMYLCATSRAPESQETQYFGPGTRLLVL.